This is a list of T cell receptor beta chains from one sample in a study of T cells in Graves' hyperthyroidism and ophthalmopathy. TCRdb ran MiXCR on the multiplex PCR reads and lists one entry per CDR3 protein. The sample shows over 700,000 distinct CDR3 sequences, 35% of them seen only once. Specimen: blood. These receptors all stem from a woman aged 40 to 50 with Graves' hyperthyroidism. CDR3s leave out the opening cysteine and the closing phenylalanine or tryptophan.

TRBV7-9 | ASSQWGGTAEAF
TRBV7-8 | ASSSVRGAIQETQY
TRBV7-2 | ASGPNTEAFWY
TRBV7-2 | ASSLGAGGAIIVNTEAF
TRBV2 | ASKRTGIQPQH
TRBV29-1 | SVDDGDYSNQPQH
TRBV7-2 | ASSVRVRSGGESNEKLF
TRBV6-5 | ASRWTGTLETQY
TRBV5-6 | ASSQQGVSNQPQH
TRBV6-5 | ASSSPGQGYSPLH
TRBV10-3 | ATSLGGTGGEQY
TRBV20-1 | SARAEVVSPLH
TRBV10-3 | AISESASGGTRTRLNEQF
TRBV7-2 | ASSIDVTGNTIY
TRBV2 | ASSTQGIWGYT
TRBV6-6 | ASSPWRGTYEQY
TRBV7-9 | ASSAGSGHPYNSPLH
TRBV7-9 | ASSQLEETQY
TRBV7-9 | ASSLAEEYNEQF
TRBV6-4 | ASSTGGAIEAF
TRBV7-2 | ASSASYEQY
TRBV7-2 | ASSLAGNRGRNTYEQY
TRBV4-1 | ASSQDWRGYTGELF
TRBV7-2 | ASSFFIRDNSPLH
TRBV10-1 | ASSAGQGASGYT
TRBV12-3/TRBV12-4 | ASGDRGNEAF
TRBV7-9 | ASSFYSPLH
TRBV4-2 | ASSQDSTGTGRQGGTEAF
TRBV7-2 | ASSLEVAGVLQETQY
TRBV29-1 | SVGWVGLRNEQF
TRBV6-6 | ASSADPIMNTEAF
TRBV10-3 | ATRTGRGETQY
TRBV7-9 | ASSIRPRYEQY
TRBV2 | ALTGEGAPTFTDTQY
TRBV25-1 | ASSGLGTEAF
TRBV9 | ASSETANEQY
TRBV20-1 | SARDMGELF
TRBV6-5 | ASSHTGGRRNTIY
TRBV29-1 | SVARQGPRGRDETQY
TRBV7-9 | ASSPLTGTGKAGELF
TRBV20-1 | SASDRYSGNTIY
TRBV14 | ASSPVIGPHEQY
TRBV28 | ASIHTGGFDNQPQH
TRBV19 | ARIISVVTQY
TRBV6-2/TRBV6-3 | ASRSARSGGISGANVLT
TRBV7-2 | ASSWDIYANTEAF
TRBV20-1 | SARLTGGKETQY
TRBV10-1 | ASREDGGTDTQY
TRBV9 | ASSPWSGPNYGYT
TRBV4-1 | ASSQDRQGRQPQH
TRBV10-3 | AISPVDRGLDYGYT
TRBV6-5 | ASRRPTVEGYT
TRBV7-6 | ASSFSRGGHTEAF
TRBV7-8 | ASSLVGPSNQPQH
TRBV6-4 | ASSSPGQKGISGNTIY
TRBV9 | ASSYSSGAGNYGYT
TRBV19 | ASIGNEAF